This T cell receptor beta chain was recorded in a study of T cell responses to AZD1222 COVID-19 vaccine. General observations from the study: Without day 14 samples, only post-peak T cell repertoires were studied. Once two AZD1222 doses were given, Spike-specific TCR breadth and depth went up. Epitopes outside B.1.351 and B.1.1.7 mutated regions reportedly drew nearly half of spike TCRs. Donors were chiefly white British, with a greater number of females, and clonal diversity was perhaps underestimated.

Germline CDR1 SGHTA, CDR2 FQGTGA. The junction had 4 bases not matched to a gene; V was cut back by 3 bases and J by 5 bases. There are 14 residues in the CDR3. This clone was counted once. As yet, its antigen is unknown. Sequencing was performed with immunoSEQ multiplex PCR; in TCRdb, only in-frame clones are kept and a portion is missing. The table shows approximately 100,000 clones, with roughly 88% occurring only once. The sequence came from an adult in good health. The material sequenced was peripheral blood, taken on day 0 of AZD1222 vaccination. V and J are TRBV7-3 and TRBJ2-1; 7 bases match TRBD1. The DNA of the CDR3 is TGTGCCAGCAGCTTGGAGACAGGGAACAATGAGCAGTTCTTC. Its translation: CASSLETGNNEQFF.